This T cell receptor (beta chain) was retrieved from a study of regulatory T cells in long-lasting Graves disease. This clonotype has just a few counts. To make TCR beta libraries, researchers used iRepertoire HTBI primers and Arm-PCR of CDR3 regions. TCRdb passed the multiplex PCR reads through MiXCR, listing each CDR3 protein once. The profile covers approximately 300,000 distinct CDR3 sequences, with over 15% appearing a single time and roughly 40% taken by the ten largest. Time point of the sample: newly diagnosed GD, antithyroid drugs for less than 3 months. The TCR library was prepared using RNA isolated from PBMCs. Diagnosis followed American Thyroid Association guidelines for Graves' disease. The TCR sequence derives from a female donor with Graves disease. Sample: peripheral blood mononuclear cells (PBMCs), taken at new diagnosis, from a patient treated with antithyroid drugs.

CDR3 DNA: TGCGCCAGCAGCTTGGCGGCAGAAACTAATTCACCCCTCCACTTT. Translation: CASSLAAETNSPLHF. The chain combines TRBV5-1 with TRBJ1-6; D ambiguous. Germline-derived CDR1 and CDR2 are SGHRS and YFSETQ. V shed 0 bases and J shed 6 bases, with 10 bases lying between them. The CDR3 is 15 residues long.